Shown below are 30 T cell receptor beta chains from a single sample sequenced in a study of cytomegalovirus exposure and HLA in healthy donors. A multiplex PCR was run with 60 Vbeta primers and 13 Jbeta primers. Produced via immunoSEQ multiplex PCR; TCRdb's table is partial and in-frame only. The table lists some 130,000 clones, 77% of them singletons, with 4.2% in the top ten. Input material: PBMCs. These receptors all come from a male donor in good health and CMV-seropositive.

The chain combines TRBV5-6 with TRBJ2-2, with TRBD1 matching 10 bases. CDR1 and CDR2 (germline): SGHDT, YYEEEE. CDR3 size: 16 residues. J lost 4 bases, V lost 7 bases, and 10 bases had no gene match. As DNA, the CDR3 is TGTGCCAGCCGAACCGGGACAGGGGACGGCACCGGGGAGCTGTTTTTT. Its protein product is CASRTGTGDGTGELFF.

A single count supports this clone. In nucleotides, the CDR3 is TGTGCCAGCAGCCCAGGACGCGGACTTAGGGATGGCTACACCTTC. It codes for CASSPGRGLRDGYTF. The V gene is TRBV7-9, the J gene TRBJ1-2, with no clear D. The ends were cut back, 5 bases at V and 6 bases at J, with 19 bases in the middle. The CDR3 sequence is 15 residues long. Germline CDR1 and CDR2: SEHNR and FQNEAQ (reference sequence).

CDR3 coding DNA: TGTGCCAGCAGCGTAGCTGACAGCGGGGCCTCCAATGAGCAGTTCTTC. Amino acid sequence: CASSVADSGASNEQFF. The gene calls are TRBV9 and TRBJ2-1, with 7 bases that match TRBD2. Germline CDR1 SGDLS, CDR2 YYNGEE. This CDR3 has 16 amino acids. The trim removed 0 bases at V and 6 bases at J, leaving 9 bases unmatched.

This clone was seen a single time. This chain joins TRBV9 and TRBJ1-2; the D is unclear. CDR1 is SGDLS, CDR2 YYNGEE, per germline. This CDR3 is built from 13 residues. Trimming cost V 0 bases and J 0 bases, with 3 bases left between them. Here the CDR3 DNA reads TGTGCCAGCAGCGTAGTAGCTAACTATGGCTACACCTTC. Translating it yields CASSVVANYGYTF.

This rearrangement joins TRBV29-1 to TRBJ1-1, with 8 bases that match TRBD1. V was pared by 5 bases and J by 4 bases, with 12 bases of the junction left unmatched. The CDR3 has 15 amino acids. Germline V CDR1 and CDR2: SQVTM, ANQGSEA. The CDR3: CSVSSRTGRGTEAFF. The CDR3 bases are TGCAGCGTTTCGTCCAGGACAGGGAGAGGCACTGAAGCTTTCTTT.

J is TRBJ1-5 and V is TRBV5-1; TRBD1 matches at 9 bases. Germline V lookup: CDR1 SGHRS, CDR2 YFSETQ. CDR3 length: 14 amino acids. J lost 3 bases, V lost 3 bases, and 1 base had no gene match. DNA for the CDR3: TGCGCCAGCAGCTGGACAGGGGACAATCAGCCCCAGCATTTT. The encoded protein is CASSWTGDNQPQHF.

Here the CDR3 reads CASSPTGLARETQYF. The DNA for the CDR3 is TGTGCCAGCTCACCTACCGGACTGGCTCGTGAGACCCAGTACTTC. This chain connects TRBV18 to TRBJ2-5; weak D call: TRBD2 (5 bases). From germline, CDR1 is KGHSH and CDR2 LQKENI. V was clipped by 3 bases and J by 5 bases, with 16 bases between them. The CDR3 spans 15 residues.

This clone was detected a few times. DNA of the CDR3: TGTGCCAGCAACAAACAGGCAACTAATGAAAAACTGTTTTTT. Protein: CASNKQATNEKLFF. J is TRBJ1-4 and V is TRBV28; TRBD1 is a possible D gene (5 bases). Germline V CDR1 and CDR2: MDHEN, SYDVKM. With 7 bases removed from V and 0 bases from J, the gap between germline ends came to 9 bases. The CDR3 has 14 residues. Full variable domain (rest looked up from reference TRBV28 and TRBJ1-4): DVKVTQSSRYLVKRTGEKVFLECVQDMDHENMFWYRQDPGLGLRLIYFSYDVKMKEKGDIPEGYSVSREKKERFSLILESASTNQTSMYLCASNKQATNEKLFFGSGTQLSVL.

The chain uses TRBV28 and TRBJ2-3, with TRBD2 identical over 9 bases. Germline V gene sequence: CDR1 MDHEN, CDR2 SYDVKM. V shed 6 bases and J 13 bases; nucleotides not matched to a gene: 5. The CDR3 consists of 11 residues. DNA of the CDR3: TGTGCCAGCAGCTGGCGGGGGGGCAAGTATTTT. Its protein product is CASSWRGGKYF.

The V call is TRBV6-6, the J call TRBJ1-2; TRBD1 agrees at 8 bases. Germline CDR1 reads MNHNY; CDR2 reads SVGAGI (reference sequence). J was trimmed by 8 bases and V by 6 bases; bases with no gene match: 8. There are 13 residues in the CDR3. DNA of the CDR3: TGTGCCAGCAGCTCTACCGGGACAGGAGGCTACACCTTC. Protein: CASSSTGTGGYTF.

The chain links TRBV28 to TRBJ2-2; 12 bases agree with TRBD1. This CDR3 contains 15 residues. The trim removed 5 bases at V and 5 bases at J, leaving 3 bases unmatched. CDR1 MDHEN and CDR2 SYDVKM come from the germline V gene. The CDR3 DNA sequence: TGTGCCAGCAGTACGGGACAGGGGGCGACCGGGGAGCTGTTTTTT. Encoded protein: CASSTGQGATGELFF.

This chain links TRBV4-2 with TRBJ2-5; TRBD2 matches at 9 bases. V gave up 0 bases and J gave up 2 bases; unmatched junction bases: 7. The CDR3 is 17 residues long. Germline V lookup: CDR1 LGHNA, CDR2 YNFKEQ. CDR3 nucleotides: TGTGCCAGCAGCCAAGATCAAGGGACTAGCAGGCAAGAGACCCAGTACTTC. It is translated as CASSQDQGTSRQETQYF.

Only a few counts were recorded for this clone. V gene TRBV27 combines with J gene TRBJ1-2, with 8 bases aligning to TRBD1. The ends lost 6 bases at V and 4 bases at J; junction bases unmatched: 10. Germline CDR1 is MNHEY and CDR2 is SMNVEV (reference sequence). This CDR3 comprises 15 residues. CDR3 coding DNA: TGTGCCAGCAGCCGAATTCAACAGGGGGTCTATGGCTACACCTTC. Residues: CASSRIQQGVYGYTF.

The V and J genes are TRBV10-3 and TRBJ2-7; 11 positions match TRBD1. Germline V gene data show CDR1 as ENHRY and CDR2 as SYGVKD. V dropped 4 bases and J dropped 7; count of bases not matched to a gene: 6. CDR3 length: 14 residues. Here the CDR3 reads CAISGGTGGGEQYF. DNA of the CDR3: TGTGCCATCAGTGGGGGGACAGGGGGAGGGGAGCAGTACTTC.

This clone showed up just a few times. Other nucleotide sequences from this sample produce the same CDR3. The chain is built from TRBV27 and TRBJ1-2, with unresolved D. V lost 2 bases to trimming and J lost 2 bases, with 6 bases between them. The CDR3 has 13 residues. Germline CDR1 and CDR2: MNHEY and SMNVEV (reference sequence). The CDR3 nucleotides are TGTGCCAGCAGTTTAAGAGTAAACTATGGCTACACCTTC. Its translation is CASSLRVNYGYTF.

The chain is built from TRBV28 and TRBJ2-7, with D maybe TRBD1 (6 bases). The V and J ends lost 6 bases and 4 bases respectively, with 13 bases between them. Germline loops: CDR1 MDHEN, CDR2 SYDVKM. The CDR3 consists of 13 residues. In nucleotides, the CDR3 is TGTGCCAGCAGCAAACAGGGTCAGTACGAGCAGTACTTC. Residues: CASSKQGQYEQYF.

The chain uses TRBV7-9 and TRBJ2-3; 11 bases match TRBD2. Germline V gene data show CDR1 as SEHNR and CDR2 as FQNEAQ (reference sequence). The CDR3 totals 19 residues. V was pared by 3 bases and J by 4 bases, with 15 bases of the junction left unmatched. The CDR3 region has the DNA TGTGCCAGCAGCTTGGGGGTTCTTAGCGGGAGGGCCAGCTCAGATACGCAGTATTTT. It yields the protein CASSLGVLSGRASSDTQYF.

This clone has just a few counts. This chain connects TRBV27 to TRBJ1-2; TRBD1 might be the D (5 bases). Deletions cut 5 bases from V and 4 bases from J, with 14 bases between. Germline V CDR1 and CDR2: MNHEY, SMNVEV (reference sequence). This CDR3 has 14 amino acids. The CDR3 is CASSRVGGVYGYTF. The CDR3 DNA sequence: TGTGCCAGCAGTAGGGTTGGGGGGGTCTATGGCTACACCTTC.

CDR3 region: CASSPVPPDRSSYEQYF. CDR3 DNA: TGCGCCAGCAGCCCCGTCCCCCCGGACAGGAGCTCCTACGAGCAGTACTTC. The gene calls are TRBV5-1 and TRBJ2-7; 7 bases are a match to TRBD1. There are 17 residues in the CDR3. Losses at the gene ends were 4 bases for V and 0 bases for J; bases not matched to a gene: 13. Per the germline V gene, CDR1 is SGHRS and CDR2 is YFSETQ.

The rearrangement joins TRBV2 to TRBJ2-7; no clear D. This CDR3 is 12 amino acids long. V was shortened by 5 bases and J by 2 bases, with 7 bases between the two germline ends. Germline CDR1 reads SNHLY; CDR2 reads FYNNEI. For the CDR3, the DNA is TGTGCCAGCAGTCGTGACACCTACGAGCAGTACTTC. Amino acid sequence: CASSRDTYEQYF. The whole variable domain, remainder taken from reference TRBV2 and TRBJ2-7, is EPEVTQTPSHQVTQMGQEVILRCVPISNHLYFYWYRQILGQKVEFLVSFYNNEISEKSEIFDDQFSVERPDGSNFTLKIRSTKLEDSAMYFCASSRDTYEQYFGPGTRLTVT.

A few counts support this clone. The chain employs TRBV25-1 and TRBJ2-7; D gene uncertain. CDR1 MGHDK and CDR2 SYGVNS come from the germline V gene. CDR3 length: 9 amino acids. The germline V and J ends were trimmed by 6 bases and 12 bases, with 9 bases remaining between them. The CDR3 nucleotides read TGTGCCAGCAGAGAAGGGCGGTACTTC. Protein sequence: CASREGRYF.

The chain carries TRBV5-1 and TRBJ1-1, with TRBD1 identical over 7 bases. The CDR3 covers 15 residues. In germline, CDR1 is SGHRS, CDR2 YFSETQ. Unmatched junction bases numbered 5, after V lost 2 bases and J lost 1 base. The CDR3 DNA reads TGCGCCAGCAGCTTAGGACAGGACGGGAACACTGAAGCTTTCTTT. Its protein is CASSLGQDGNTEAFF.

V and J are TRBV4-2 and TRBJ2-3, with 13 bases identical to TRBD2. The germline V gene has CDR1 LGHNA and CDR2 YNFKEQ. V gave up 3 bases and J gave up 2 bases; unmatched junction bases: 2. The CDR3 is 16 residues long. The DNA of the CDR3 is TGTGCCAGCAGCCAGGGACTAGCGGGGCTCACAGATACGCAGTATTTT. Translated: CASSQGLAGLTDTQYF.

This rearrangement joins TRBV6-6 to TRBJ2-7, with 8 bases lining up with TRBD2. The CDR3 has 15 residues. The J segment lost 3 bases and the V segment lost 7 bases, leaving 11 bases of the junction unmatched. Germline V gives CDR1 MNHNY, CDR2 SVGAGI (reference sequence). The CDR3 coding sequence is TGTGCCAGCACCCCCGAATTAGCGGGGTTCTACGAGCAGTACTTC. Amino acids: CASTPELAGFYEQYF.

In its sample, this clone was seen a few times. V is TRBV10-3 and J is TRBJ2-7; D is uncertain. The CDR3 is made up of 12 amino acids. Trimming took 0 bases from V and 3 from J, leaving 3 bases between them. Germline loops: CDR1 ENHRY, CDR2 SYGVKD. Here the CDR3 reads CAISESRYEQYF. CDR3 sequence (DNA): TGTGCCATCAGTGAGTCCCGCTACGAGCAGTACTTC.

The genes are TRBV28 and TRBJ1-1; TRBD1 matches 7 bases. Trimming took 6 bases from V and 0 from J; bases not matched to a gene: 4. The CDR3 covers 14 residues. Per germline, CDR1 MDHEN and CDR2 SYDVKM. The CDR3 spells CASRKTGMNTEAFF. CDR3 bases: TGTGCCAGCAGGAAGACAGGGATGAACACTGAAGCTTTCTTT.

The V and J genes are TRBV9 and TRBJ2-5; 9 nucleotides match TRBD2. CDR3 size: 16 residues. CDR1 is SGDLS and CDR2 is YYNGEE in the germline V gene. Trimming at V came to 4 bases and at J to 1 base, leaving 8 bases not matched to a gene. CDR3 residues: CASSPGGGGPQETQYF. For the CDR3, the DNA is TGTGCCAGCAGCCCAGGCGGGGGGGGTCCCCAAGAGACCCAGTACTTC.

The J gene is TRBJ1-4, the V gene TRBV19; D gene uncertain. The CDR3 loop spans 13 amino acids. Germline CDR1 LNHDA, CDR2 SQIVND (reference sequence). The ends were cut back, 3 bases at V and 8 bases at J, with 10 bases in the middle. CDR3 region: CASSIVGKEKLFF. CDR3 in DNA: TGTGCCAGTAGTATCGTCGGTAAAGAAAAACTGTTTTTT.

As to this clone: The junction departs from the called germline gene at one end, perhaps through a read error. The V gene is TRBV6-1, the J gene TRBJ2-5, with D perhaps matching TRBD1 (7 bases). This CDR3 spans 15 amino acids. The germline V gene has CDR1 MNHNS and CDR2 SASEGT. CDR3 nucleotides: TGTGCCAGCACTCCCGCGGGAAGGGGGCAAGAGGCCCAGTACTTC. It is translated as CASTPAGRGQEAQYF.

Details on this clone: The sample carries other DNA sequences with the same CDR3. This chain connects TRBV5-4 to TRBJ2-7; the match to TRBD2 covers 10 bases. V shed 3 bases and J 0 bases; nucleotides not matched to a gene: 3. The CDR3 loop spans 15 amino acids. Germline CDR1 SGHNT, CDR2 YYREEE (reference sequence). The CDR3: CASSSRTSGSYEQYF. Here the CDR3 DNA reads TGTGCCAGCAGCTCTAGGACTAGCGGCTCCTACGAGCAGTACTTC.